The following is a T cell receptor beta chain sequence with its context. Some clones are missing from TCRdb's copy, which holds only in-frame ones; the method was immunoSEQ multiplex PCR. This table holds about 41,000 clones, around 89% found once. The record originates from a study of T cells in narcolepsy. The CDR3 runs to 16 residues. Germline CDR1 is SGHTA and CDR2 is FQGNSA. V was trimmed by 1 base and J by 0 bases, leaving 13 bases between them. The V gene is TRBV7-2, the J gene TRBJ2-7; weak D call: TRBD2 (6 bases). The specimen was CD45RA- memory CD4+ T cells from PBMCs. This clonotype originated in a human donor with narcolepsy. This chain's CDR3 is CASSLDGGASSYEQYF. The CDR3 nucleotides are TGTGCCAGCAGCTTAGACGGCGGGGCCTCCTCCTACGAGCAGTACTTC. Together with reference TRBV7-2 and TRBJ2-7, the CDR3 gives the full variable domain: GAGVSQSPSNKVTEKGKDVELRCDPISGHTALYWYRQSLGQGLEFLIYFQGNSAPDKSGLPSDRFSAERTGGSVSTLTIQRTQQEDSAVYLCASSLDGGASSYEQYFGPGTRLTVT.